Following are 4 T cell receptor beta chains from one sample sequenced in a study of T cell responses to AZD1222 COVID-19 vaccine. Repertoires were generated with immunoSEQ multiplex PCR, while TCRdb's copy carries only in-frame clones and drops some. The top ten clones hold approximately 9% of a sample with 95,000 to 110,000 clones, 88% of them seen once. The sequencing used peripheral blood, collected on day 0 of AZD1222 vaccination. Receptor source: an adult in good health.

This sequence joins TRBV19 and TRBJ2-2, with 9 bases identical to TRBD1. Per germline, CDR1 LNHDA and CDR2 SQIVND (reference sequence). The CDR3 loop spans 19 amino acids. The trim removed 7 bases at V and 7 bases at J, leaving 22 bases unmatched. The CDR3 sequence: CASTLTGWTGVGVSGELFF. The CDR3 DNA follows: TGTGCCAGTACCTTGACGGGTTGGACAGGGGTGGGCGTAAGCGGGGAGCTGTTTTTT. Looking up the rest from reference TRBV19 and TRBJ2-2 gives the full variable domain: DGGITQSPKYLFRKEGQNVTLSCEQNLNHDAMYWYRQDPGQGLRLIYYSQIVNDFQKGDIAEGYSVSREKKESFPLTVTSAQKNPTAFYLCASTLTGWTGVGVSGELFFGEGSRLTVL.

This chain joins TRBV7-2 and TRBJ2-7; D unresolved. V was cut by 1 base and J by 2 bases, with 9 bases left in between. Germline loops: CDR1 SGHTA, CDR2 FQGNSA. CDR3 length equals 14 residues. The chain's CDR3 is CASSLVTRAYEQYF. CDR3 bases: TGTGCCAGCAGCTTAGTAACCCGAGCCTACGAGCAGTACTTC.

The J gene is TRBJ2-1, the V gene TRBV6-2 or TRBV6-3, with D uncertain. Germline values: CDR1 MNHEY, CDR2 SVGEGT. V was pared by 0 bases and J by 7 bases, with 13 bases between. This CDR3 comprises 15 residues. The CDR3 DNA follows: TGTGCCAGCAGTTACTCGGCCGGGTTACTTAATGAGCAGTTCTTC. Protein product: CASSYSAGLLNEQFF.

The chain recombines TRBV15 with TRBJ2-1; TRBD1 agrees at 9 bases. CDR1 and CDR2 from the germline V gene are LNHNV and YYDKDF (reference sequence). Losses at the gene ends were 8 bases for V and 10 bases for J; bases not matched to a gene: 9. CDR3 length: 13 residues. CDR3 in amino acids: CATQGQGPSEQFF. CDR3 coding DNA: TGTGCCACCCAGGGACAGGGACCGTCAGAGCAGTTCTTC.